Listed here are 15 T cell receptor beta chains from one sample, sequenced in a study of neurological immune-mediated disorders. MiXCR, run by TCRdb on the 5' RACE reads, gives a single entry per CDR3 protein. The sample shows fewer than 80,000 distinct CDR3 sequences, roughly 4.8% of them seen only once. Material for sequencing was PBMCs. The receptors derive from a woman between 45 and 60 years old with multiple sclerosis.

This clonotype was seen repeatedly, ten times or more. The rearrangement joins TRBV12-3 or TRBV12-4 to TRBJ2-7, with no clear D. Trimming removed 1 base from V and 3 bases from J, with 13 bases in between. The CDR3 contains 15 residues. The CDR3 nucleotides are TGTGCCAGCAGTTTAGACTATCCCCGCGACTACGAGCAGTACTTC. It specifies CASSLDYPRDYEQYF.

This clonotype came up many times. CDR3 region: CATSGTHNQPQHF. The CDR3 coding sequence is TGTGCCACCAGTGGGACACATAATCAGCCCCAGCATTTT. This chain uses TRBV24-1 with TRBJ1-5; a weak D match, TRBD1 (5 bases). This CDR3 comprises 13 residues. Germline lookup yields CDR1 KGHDR and CDR2 SFDVKD. V was clipped by 5 bases and J by 4 bases, with 8 bases between them.

This clonotype was recorded many times. The chain joins TRBV9 to TRBJ2-1; 11 bases fit TRBD2. The CDR3 has 17 residues. Germline CDR1 reads SGDLS; CDR2 reads YYNGEE. V lost 3 bases to trimming and J lost 1 base; unmatched junction nucleotides: 6. The DNA of the CDR3 is TGTGCCAGCAGCGGAAGCGGGACTAGCGGTTCCTACAATGAGCAGTTCTTC. It codes for CASSGSGTSGSYNEQFF.

Many counts were recorded for this clonotype. The chain couples TRBV20-1 to TRBJ2-1; 12 bases agree with TRBD2. The CDR3 runs 17 residues. The ends lost 4 bases at V and 3 bases at J; junction bases unmatched: 10. In germline, CDR1 is DFQATT, CDR2 SNEGSKA (reference sequence). CDR3 sequence (DNA): TGCAGTGCTAAGAGCACTAGCGGGGGGTTAGGCTACAATGAGCAGTTCTTC. As protein: CSAKSTSGGLGYNEQFF.

This clonotype was counted many times. The chain uses TRBV7-6 and TRBJ2-1, with a possible D match to TRBD2 (7 bases). The germline gives CDR1 SGHVS, CDR2 FNYEAQ. V was pared by 5 bases and J by 4 bases, with 12 bases between. This CDR3 has 14 residues. CDR3 DNA sequence: TGTGCCAGCAGCGGGGGGGGCGGTTACAATGAGCAGTTCTTC. Protein product: CASSGGGGYNEQFF.

This clonotype has ten or more counts. The chain carries TRBV5-1 and TRBJ1-2; D is undetermined. Germline-derived CDR1 and CDR2 are SGHRS and YFSETQ. V shed 0 bases and J shed 5 bases, with 14 bases lying between them. This CDR3 is 15 amino acids long. The CDR3 sequence is CASSLDGEVKYGYTF. The CDR3 DNA sequence: TGCGCCAGCAGCTTGGATGGCGAGGTTAAATATGGCTACACCTTC. The entire variable domain, with the rest obtained from reference TRBV5-1 and TRBJ1-2, is as follows: KAGVTQTPRYLIKTRGQQVTLSCSPISGHRSVSWYQQTPGQGLQFLFEYFSETQRNKGNFPGRFSGRQFSNSRSEMNVSTLELGDSALYLCASSLDGEVKYGYTFGSGTRLTVV.

This clonotype was seen many times. CDR3 sequence: CASSPDFAIFETGGGKLFF. The CDR3 nucleotides are TGTGCCAGCAGCCCTGACTTCGCAATCTTTGAAACAGGGGGCGGAAAACTGTTTTTT. The rearrangement links TRBV7-6 to TRBJ1-4; 9 positions match TRBD1. After removal of 5 bases from V and 10 bases from J, the junction contained 23 bases not matched to a gene. Germline V CDR1 and CDR2: SGHVS, FNYEAQ. This CDR3 region has 19 residues.

Ten or more counts support this clonotype. The DNA for the CDR3 is TGCGCCAGCAGCTTCTCCGGATTCTCCTACGAGCAGTACTTC. It translates to CASSFSGFSYEQYF. The genes are TRBV5-1 and TRBJ2-7; no clear D gene. CDR3 length: 14 residues. V was shortened by 2 bases and J by 0 bases, with 9 bases between the two germline ends. Germline-derived CDR1 and CDR2 are SGHRS and YFSETQ.

Many counts were recorded for this clonotype. The rearrangement joins TRBV9 to TRBJ1-5; unclear D gene. The CDR3 consists of 15 residues. Trimming shortened V by 5 bases and J by 1 base, and 13 bases separated the two germline ends. From germline, CDR1 is SGDLS and CDR2 YYNGEE. CDR3 nucleotide sequence: TGTGCCAGCAGTAGGTTTAGTTCGAGCAATCAGCCCCAGCATTTT. Its translation is CASSRFSSSNQPQHF. The full variable domain, rest sourced from reference TRBV9 and TRBJ1-5, is DSGVTQTPKHLITATGQRVTLRCSPRSGDLSVYWYQQSLDQGLQFLIQYYNGEERAKGNILERFSAQQFPDLHSELNLSSLELGDSALYFCASSRFSSSNQPQHFGDGTRLSIL.

This clonotype was counted at least ten times. The V gene is TRBV5-1, the J gene TRBJ2-6; D is uncertain. The CDR3 runs 15 residues. Trimming cost V 0 bases and J 4 bases, with 8 bases left between them. The germline gives CDR1 SGHRS, CDR2 YFSETQ. The DNA for the CDR3 is TGCGCCAGCAGCTTGGAGCTATACGGGGCCAACGTCCTGACTTTC. Translated: CASSLELYGANVLTF. The whole variable domain, filled in from reference TRBV5-1 and TRBJ2-6, reads KAGVTQTPRYLIKTRGQQVTLSCSPISGHRSVSWYQQTPGQGLQFLFEYFSETQRNKGNFPGRFSGRQFSNSRSEMNVSTLELGDSALYLCASSLELYGANVLTFGAGSRLTVL.

The chain recombines TRBV27 with TRBJ1-6, with a possible D match to TRBD1 (6 bases). Germline loops: CDR1 MNHEY, CDR2 SMNVEV (reference sequence). Trimming removed 5 bases from V and 10 bases from J, with 18 bases in between. The CDR3 is made up of 15 amino acids. CDR3 loop: CASSPPGQGKSPLHF. The DNA for the CDR3 is TGTGCCAGCAGTCCTCCTGGGCAGGGGAAGTCACCCCTCCACTTT.

In its sample, this clonotype was seen many times. The V call is TRBV3-1, the J call TRBJ2-3, with TRBD2 matching over 8 bases. The CDR3 length is 14 residues. With 1 base clipped from V and 8 bases from J, the junction kept 5 bases outside the gene matches. Germline values: CDR1 LGHDT, CDR2 YNNKEL (reference sequence). CDR3 coding DNA: TGTGCCAGCAGCCAAGGAGCGGGGGTAACTACGCAGTATTTT. It yields the protein CASSQGAGVTTQYF.

This clonotype was detected ten times or more. The genes are TRBV7-3 and TRBJ2-3; no clear D. The CDR3 totals 13 residues. Trimming took 1 base from V and 4 from J, leaving 6 bases between them. Germline CDR1 and CDR2: SGHTA and FQGTGA. The CDR3 bases are TGTGCCAGCAGCTTAAATCTCGCAGATACGCAGTATTTT. Translating it yields CASSLNLADTQYF.

This clonotype was observed at least ten times. The chain recombines TRBV5-5 with TRBJ1-1; no clear D. There are 13 residues in the CDR3. Germline V gene lookup returns CDR1 SGHKS and CDR2 YYEKEE (reference sequence). V lost 0 bases to trimming and J lost 1 base, with 4 bases between them. CDR3 in amino acids: CASSLEQNTEAFF. The DNA for the CDR3 is TGTGCCAGCAGCTTGGAACAGAACACTGAAGCTTTCTTT.

The sample holds a few counts of this clonotype. This chain links TRBV11-3 with TRBJ1-2; D unresolved. The length of the CDR3 is 14 residues. V was trimmed by 1 base and J by 3 bases, leaving 9 bases between them. Germline V gene sequence: CDR1 SGHNT, CDR2 YENEEA. The chain's CDR3 is CASSLVFGDYGYTF. The CDR3 nucleotides are TGTGCCAGCAGCTTAGTTTTTGGGGACTATGGCTACACCTTC.